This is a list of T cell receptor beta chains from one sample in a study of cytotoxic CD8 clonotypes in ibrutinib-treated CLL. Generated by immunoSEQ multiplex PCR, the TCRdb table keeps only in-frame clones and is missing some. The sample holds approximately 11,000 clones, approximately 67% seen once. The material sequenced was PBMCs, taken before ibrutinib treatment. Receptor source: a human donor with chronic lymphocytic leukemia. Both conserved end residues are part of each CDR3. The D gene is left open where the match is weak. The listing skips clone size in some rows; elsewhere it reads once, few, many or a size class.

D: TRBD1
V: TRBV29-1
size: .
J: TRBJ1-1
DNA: TGCAGCGTTGTCCCAGGGGGCCGCACTGAAGCTTTCTTT
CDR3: CSVVPGGRTEAFF

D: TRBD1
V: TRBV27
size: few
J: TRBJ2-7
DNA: TGTGCCAGCAGTTCAACAGGTGGGACAGAAGCTTACGAGCAGTACTTC
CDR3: CASSSTGGTEAYEQYF

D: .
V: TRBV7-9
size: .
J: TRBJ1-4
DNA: TGTGCCAGCGACCGCCTTAATGAAAAACTGTTTTTT
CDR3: CASDRLNEKLFF

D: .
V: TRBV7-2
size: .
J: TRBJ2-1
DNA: TGTGCCAGCAGCTCCTATCTGGGACGAACTTACAATGAGCAGTTCTTC
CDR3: CASSSYLGRTYNEQFF

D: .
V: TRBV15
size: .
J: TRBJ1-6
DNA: TGTGCCACCGAGGCGGATAATTCACCCCTCCACTTT
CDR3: CATEADNSPLHF

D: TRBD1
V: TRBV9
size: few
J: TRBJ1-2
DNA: TGTGCCAGCAGCGTAGCCACCGGGACAGGGAGTGGCTACACCTTC
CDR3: CASSVATGTGSGYTF

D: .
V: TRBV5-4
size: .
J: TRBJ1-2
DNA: TGTGCCAGCAGCTTGAGGGTCGGAAACTACACCTTC
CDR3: CASSLRVGNYTF

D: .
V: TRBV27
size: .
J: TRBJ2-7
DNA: TGTGCCAGCAGTTTATCGAACCCAGGGGTCTCCTACGAGCAGTACTTC
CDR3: CASSLSNPGVSYEQYF

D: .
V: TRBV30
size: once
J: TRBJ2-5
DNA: TGTGCCTGGAGAGTTGGACAAGAGACCCAGTACTTC
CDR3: CAWRVGQETQYF

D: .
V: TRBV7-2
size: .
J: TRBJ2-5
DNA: TGTGCCAGCAGCTTAGTTCACAGCCCTCAAGAGACCCAGTACTTC
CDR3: CASSLVHSPQETQYF

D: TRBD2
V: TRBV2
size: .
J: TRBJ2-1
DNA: TGTGCCAGCTTGCGACGGGGGGGCTACAATGAGCAGTTCTTC
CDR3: CASLRRGGYNEQFF

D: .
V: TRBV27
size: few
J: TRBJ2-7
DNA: TGTGCCAGCAGAGGAGGGTTTCGAATGGGCGAGCAGTACTTC
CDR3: CASRGGFRMGEQYF

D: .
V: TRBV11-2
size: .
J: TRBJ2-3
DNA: TGTGCCAGCAGCTTAGGGGGGGGCCCAGATACGCAGTATTTT
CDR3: CASSLGGGPDTQYF

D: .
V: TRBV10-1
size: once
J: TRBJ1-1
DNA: TGCGCCAGCAGACCGACCCGGAGGGCTTTCTTT
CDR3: CASRPTRRAFF

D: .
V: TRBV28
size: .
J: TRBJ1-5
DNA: TGTGCCAGCAGTTTACCCCAGAACGCAATTCAGTCCCAGCATTTT
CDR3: CASSLPQNAIQSQHF

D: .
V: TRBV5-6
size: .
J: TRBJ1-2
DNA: TGTGCCAGCAGCTTGGTGAGGGAGGGTGGCTACACCTTC
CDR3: CASSLVREGGYTF

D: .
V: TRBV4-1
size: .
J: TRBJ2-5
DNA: TGCGCCAGCAGCCAAGCGACAGACGATGATCAACAAGAGACCCAGTACTTC
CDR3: CASSQATDDDQQETQYF

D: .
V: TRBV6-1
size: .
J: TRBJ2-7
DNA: TGTGCCAGCAGTGAAGAGGGGGGGGGTAGCTACGAGCAGTACTTC
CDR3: CASSEEGGGSYEQYF

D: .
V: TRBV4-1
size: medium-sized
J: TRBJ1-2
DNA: TGCGCCAGCAGCCAAGAAATCGCTAACTATGGCTACACCTTC
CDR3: CASSQEIANYGYTF

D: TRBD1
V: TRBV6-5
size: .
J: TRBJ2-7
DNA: TGTGCCAGCAGTTACTCTCCGGGACAGGTCTACGAGCAGTACTTC
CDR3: CASSYSPGQVYEQYF